This TCR beta chain was profiled in a study of human T cells and chemical hapten exposure. The junction had 7 bases not matched to a gene; V was cut back by 9 bases and J by 3 bases. The CDR3 is 14 amino acids. CDR1 and CDR2 (germline): SSHAT, FNYEAQ (reference sequence). For the library, individual cDNA molecules each received unique molecular identifiers. In the authors' methods: A typical sample had 95,000 to 100,000 TCRs, with 23,224 to 690,600 overall. TCRdb itself ran the RACE reads through MiXCR, one entry per CDR3 protein. These V and J calls are TCRdb output, not the study's own analysis. The table lists about 65,000 distinct CDR3 sequences, under 7.5% of them singletons. A single count supports this clonotype. Because it lacks the conserved phenylalanine or tryptophan at the end, this CDR3 is likely a read error. Regarding time point: healthy volunteer bleed at 6 weeks. Total RNA came from unfractionated whole blood.

The chain couples TRBV7-7 to TRBJ2-5; 10 nucleotides agree with TRBD2. The sequencing input was whole blood. The source of this sequence is a female donor in good health. Some clones in this sample may be carry-over from other donors' samples. CDR3 residues: CARRFGLAEETQYL. As DNA, the CDR3 is TGTGCCAGAAGATTTGGACTAGCGGAAGAGACCCAGTACTTA.